The 7 T cell receptor beta chains below were found in one sample sequenced in a study of early T cells in non-severe SARS-CoV-2 infection (dated by TCRdb to the early 2020s). Libraries were prepared through 5' RACE. Sequenced using a NextSeq 500. Clones were called with MiXCR by TCRdb after fastp trimmed the public reads at Q25, and only in-frame beta chains were retained. Identical CDR3 protein sequences are pooled into one entry, listed with their most common genes and DNA. For this sample the table gives roughly 56,000 distinct CDR3 sequences, of which roughly 13% were detected only once. The top ten clones comprise 9.5% to 10% of the sample. The source material was whole blood. The source is an adult who was a healthcare worker with PCR-confirmed SARS-CoV-2 infection or an uninfected control (not recorded which).

At least ten counts were recorded for this clonotype. The V call is TRBV11-3, the J call TRBJ1-1; possible D gene TRBD1, 5 bases. Germline V CDR1 and CDR2: SGHNT, YENEEA. The CDR3 has 15 amino acids. V was clipped by 4 bases and J by 1 base, with 13 bases between them. The CDR3 DNA follows: TGTGCCAGCAGCTCTATTGACGGGACGAACACTGAAGCTTTCTTT. It specifies CASSSIDGTNTEAFF.

This clonotype has at least ten counts. V gene TRBV20-1 combines with J gene TRBJ2-2; D is perhaps TRBD1 (5 bases). V lost 0 bases to trimming and J lost 6 bases, with 11 bases between them. From germline, CDR1 is DFQATT and CDR2 SNEGSKA (reference sequence). The CDR3 spans 14 residues. This chain's CDR3 is CSARDQGRAGELFF. The CDR3 bases are TGCAGTGCTAGAGATCAGGGCAGGGCCGGGGAGCTGTTTTTT.

This clonotype was seen more than once but under ten times. V and J are TRBV10-1 and TRBJ2-2; D unclear. There are 14 residues in the CDR3. Germline-derived CDR1 and CDR2 are WNHNN and SYGVQD (reference sequence). V was pared by 8 bases and J by 0 bases, with 10 bases between. DNA for the CDR3: TGCGCCAGCCAAAAAACAGCGAACACCGGGGAGCTGTTTTTT. Translation gives CASQKTANTGELFF.

This clonotype turned up a few times. This chain uses TRBV2 with TRBJ1-5; 9 nucleotides match TRBD1. The CDR3 is made up of 14 amino acids. V dropped 7 bases and J dropped 6; count of bases not matched to a gene: 7. In germline, CDR1 is SNHLY, CDR2 FYNNEI. CDR3 region: CASTPGQGIQPQHF. CDR3 nucleotides: TGTGCCAGCACTCCCGGACAGGGGATTCAGCCCCAGCATTTT. Full variable domain (outside the CDR3, taken from reference TRBV2 and TRBJ1-5): EPEVTQTPSHQVTQMGQEVILRCVPISNHLYFYWYRQILGQKVEFLVSFYNNEISEKSEIFDDQFSVERPDGSNFTLKIRSTKLEDSAMYFCASTPGQGIQPQHFGDGTRLSIL.

This clonotype was recorded a few times. The rearrangement uses TRBV6-5 and TRBJ2-7; 8 nucleotides match TRBD2. Looked up from germline, CDR1 is MNHEY and CDR2 is SVGAGI. The V segment lost 0 bases and the J segment 3 bases; nucleotides outside the gene matches: 7. The CDR3 is 16 amino acids. CDR3 in DNA: TGTGCCAGCAGTTACTCGAGCGGGAGTAACTTCTACGAGCAGTACTTC. It is translated as CASSYSSGSNFYEQYF.

This clonotype was seen repeatedly, ten times or more. V gene TRBV29-1 combines with J gene TRBJ2-2; D gene ambiguous. Germline lookup yields CDR1 SQVTM and CDR2 ANQGSEA. This CDR3 has 13 amino acids. The V end was cut by 0 bases, the J end by 5 bases, with 7 bases between. CDR3 loop: CSVEEGSTGELFF. The CDR3 DNA reads as TGCAGCGTTGAAGAGGGATCTACCGGGGAGCTGTTTTTT.

The rearrangement links TRBV27 to TRBJ1-5; D is unresolved. The germline V gene has CDR1 MNHEY and CDR2 SMNVEV (reference sequence). Trimming pared 5 bases from V and 2 bases from J, leaving 10 bases between. The CDR3 contains 14 residues. In DNA, the CDR3 is TGTGCCAGCAGTGCGGCCGGGGGCAATCAGCCCCAGCATTTT. Translation gives CASSAAGGNQPQHF.